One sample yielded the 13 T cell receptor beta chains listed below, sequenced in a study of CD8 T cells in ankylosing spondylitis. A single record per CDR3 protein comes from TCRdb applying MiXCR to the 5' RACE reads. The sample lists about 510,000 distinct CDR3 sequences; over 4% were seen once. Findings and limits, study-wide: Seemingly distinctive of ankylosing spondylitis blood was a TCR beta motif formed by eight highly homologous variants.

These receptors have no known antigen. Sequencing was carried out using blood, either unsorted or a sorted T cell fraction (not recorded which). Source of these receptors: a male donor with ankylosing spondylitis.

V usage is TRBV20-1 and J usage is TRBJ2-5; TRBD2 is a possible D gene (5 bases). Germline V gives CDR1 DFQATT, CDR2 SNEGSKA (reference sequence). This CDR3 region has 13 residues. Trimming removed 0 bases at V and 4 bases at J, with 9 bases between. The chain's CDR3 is CSARDQRLETQYF. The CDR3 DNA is TGCAGTGCTAGAGATCAGCGGTTAGAGACCCAGTACTTC.

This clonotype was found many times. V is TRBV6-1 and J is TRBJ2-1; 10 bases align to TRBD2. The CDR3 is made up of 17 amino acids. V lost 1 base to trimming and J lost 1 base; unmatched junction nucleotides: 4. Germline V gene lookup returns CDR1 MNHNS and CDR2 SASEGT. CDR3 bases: TGTGCCAGCAGTGAAGTAGCGGGAGGCTGGTCCTACAATGAGCAGTTCTTC. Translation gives CASSEVAGGWSYNEQFF.

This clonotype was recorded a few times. CDR3 region: CASSLGTGEGYTF. CDR3 nucleotides: TGTGCCAGCTCACTTGGGACAGGGGAAGGCTACACCTTC. The chain carries TRBV18 and TRBJ1-2, with TRBD1 matching 10 bases. CDR1 is KGHSH and CDR2 is LQKENI in the germline V gene. Trimming cost V 4 bases and J 8 bases; bases outside gene matches: 4. CDR3 size: 13 residues.

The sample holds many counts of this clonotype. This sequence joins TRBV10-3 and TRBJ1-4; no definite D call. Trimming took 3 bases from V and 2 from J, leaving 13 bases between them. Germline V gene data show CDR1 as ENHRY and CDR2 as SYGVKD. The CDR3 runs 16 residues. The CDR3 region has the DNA TGTGCCATCAGTGAATTCTCGGCATCCACTAATGAAAAACTGTTTTTT. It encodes CAISEFSASTNEKLFF.

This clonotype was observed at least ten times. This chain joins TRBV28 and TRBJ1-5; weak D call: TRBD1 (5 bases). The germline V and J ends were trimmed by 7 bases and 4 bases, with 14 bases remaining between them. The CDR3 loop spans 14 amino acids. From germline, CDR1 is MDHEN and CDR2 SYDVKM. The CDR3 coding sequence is TGTGCCAGCATATGGCAGGGTAATAATCAGCCCCAGCATTTT. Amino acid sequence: CASIWQGNNQPQHF.

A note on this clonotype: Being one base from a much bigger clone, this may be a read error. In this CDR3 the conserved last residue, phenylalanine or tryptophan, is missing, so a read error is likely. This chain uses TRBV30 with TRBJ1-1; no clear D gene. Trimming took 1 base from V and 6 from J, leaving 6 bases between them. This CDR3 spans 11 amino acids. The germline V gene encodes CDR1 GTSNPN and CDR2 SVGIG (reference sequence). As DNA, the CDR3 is TGTGCCTGGAGTGGTGGGGCTGAAGCTTTCTCT. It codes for CAWSGGAEAFS.

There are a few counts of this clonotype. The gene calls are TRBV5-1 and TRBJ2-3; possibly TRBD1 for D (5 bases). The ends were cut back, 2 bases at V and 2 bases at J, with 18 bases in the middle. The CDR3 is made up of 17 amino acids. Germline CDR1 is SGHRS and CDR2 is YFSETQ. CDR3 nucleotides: TGCGCCAGCAGCTTAGAACCCAGGGTAGACTCCACAGATACGCAGTATTTT. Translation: CASSLEPRVDSTDTQYF.

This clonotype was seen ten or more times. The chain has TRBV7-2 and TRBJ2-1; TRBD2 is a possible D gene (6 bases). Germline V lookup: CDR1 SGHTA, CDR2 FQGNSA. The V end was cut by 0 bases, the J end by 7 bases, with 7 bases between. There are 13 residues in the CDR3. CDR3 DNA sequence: TGTGCCAGCAGCTTAGCGGGAGGAAATGAGCAGTTCTTC. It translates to CASSLAGGNEQFF.

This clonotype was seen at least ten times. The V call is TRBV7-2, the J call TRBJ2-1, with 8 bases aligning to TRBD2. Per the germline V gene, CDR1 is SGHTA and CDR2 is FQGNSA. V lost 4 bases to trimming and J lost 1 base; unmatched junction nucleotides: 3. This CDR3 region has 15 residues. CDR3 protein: CASSSGLGSYNEQFF. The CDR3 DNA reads TGTGCCAGCAGCTCGGGACTAGGGTCCTACAATGAGCAGTTCTTC.

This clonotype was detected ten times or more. The CDR3 nucleotides read TGTGCCAGCAAGGAGCTTACCAATCAGCCCCAGCATTTT. It codes for CASKELTNQPQHF. The chain joins TRBV6-2 or TRBV6-3 to TRBJ1-5; no reliable D call. With 7 bases removed from V and 3 bases from J, the gap between germline ends came to 10 bases. Germline loops: CDR1 MNHEY, CDR2 SVGEGT. CDR3 length equals 13 residues.

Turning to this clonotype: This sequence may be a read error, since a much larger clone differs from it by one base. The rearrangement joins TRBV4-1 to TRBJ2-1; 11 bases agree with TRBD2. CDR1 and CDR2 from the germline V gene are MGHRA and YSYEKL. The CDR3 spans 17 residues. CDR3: CASIQDQGTSGLNEQFF. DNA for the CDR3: TGCGCCAGCATCCAAGATCAAGGGACTAGCGGTCTCAATGAGCAGTTCTTC.

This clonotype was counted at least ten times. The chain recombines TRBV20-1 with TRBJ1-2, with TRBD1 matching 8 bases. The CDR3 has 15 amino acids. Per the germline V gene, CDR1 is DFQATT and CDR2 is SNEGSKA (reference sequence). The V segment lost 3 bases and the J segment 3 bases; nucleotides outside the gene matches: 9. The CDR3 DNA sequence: TGCAGTGCTAGCCCCATGACAGGGGCCTACTATGGCTACACCTTC. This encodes CSASPMTGAYYGYTF.

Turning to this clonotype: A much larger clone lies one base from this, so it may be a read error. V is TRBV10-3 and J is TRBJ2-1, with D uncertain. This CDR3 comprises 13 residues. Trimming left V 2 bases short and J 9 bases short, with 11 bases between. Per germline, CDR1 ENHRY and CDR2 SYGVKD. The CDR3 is CAISERVRTEQFF. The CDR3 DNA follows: TGTGCCATCAGTGAGAGGGTAAGGACTGAGCAGTTCTTC.